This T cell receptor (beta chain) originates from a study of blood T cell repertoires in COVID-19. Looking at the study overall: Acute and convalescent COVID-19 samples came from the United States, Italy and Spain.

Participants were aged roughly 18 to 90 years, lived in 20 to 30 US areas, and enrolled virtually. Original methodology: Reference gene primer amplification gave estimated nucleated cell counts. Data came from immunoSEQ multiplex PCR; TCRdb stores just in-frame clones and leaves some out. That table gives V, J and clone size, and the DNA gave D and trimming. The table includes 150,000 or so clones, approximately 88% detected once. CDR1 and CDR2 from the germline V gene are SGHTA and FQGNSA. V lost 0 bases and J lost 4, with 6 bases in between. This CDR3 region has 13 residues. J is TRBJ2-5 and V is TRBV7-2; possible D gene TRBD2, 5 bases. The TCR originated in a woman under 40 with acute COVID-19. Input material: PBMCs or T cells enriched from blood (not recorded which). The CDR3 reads CASSLAAGETQYF. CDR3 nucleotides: TGTGCCAGCAGCTTAGCGGCGGGAGAGACCCAGTACTTC. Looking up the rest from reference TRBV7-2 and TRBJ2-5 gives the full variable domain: GAGVSQSPSNKVTEKGKDVELRCDPISGHTALYWYRQSLGQGLEFLIYFQGNSAPDKSGLPSDRFSAERTGGSVSTLTIQRTQQEDSAVYLCASSLAAGETQYFGPGTRLLVL.